A single sample is the source of the 6 T cell receptor beta chains below, sequenced in a study of identical twins. MiXCR was run by TCRdb on the 5' RACE reads, yielding one entry per CDR3 protein. The sample carries 130,000 to 150,000 distinct CDR3 sequences, under 4.5% recorded once. The sample consisted of memory T cells sorted from blood. Source of these receptors: a man between 18 and 29 years old in good health.

In this sample, this clonotype turned up many times. The V and J genes are TRBV5-6 and TRBJ2-1; no clear D gene. Trimming pared 0 bases from V and 6 bases from J, leaving 7 bases between. CDR1 is SGHDT and CDR2 is YYEEEE in the germline V gene. CDR3 length: 13 residues. The CDR3 DNA reads as TGTGCCAGCAGCTTGGTACCGATCAATGAGCAGTTCTTC. Its protein product is CASSLVPINEQFF.

In this sample, this clonotype turned up many times. The J gene is TRBJ1-2, the V gene TRBV6-2 or TRBV6-3, with 8 bases lining up with TRBD1. Per the germline V gene, CDR1 is MNHEY and CDR2 is SVGEGT. The V gene end was trimmed by 6 bases and the J gene end by 4 bases; junction bases not matched to a gene: 13. The CDR3 sequence is 16 residues long. In nucleotides, the CDR3 is TGTGCCAGCAGGGCCCGAACGGACAGGGCTTCCTATGGCTACACCTTC. Translated, it gives CASRARTDRASYGYTF.

The table lists this clonotype with many counts. The V and J genes are TRBV20-1 and TRBJ2-5, with TRBD1 as a possible D gene (5 bases). This CDR3 is built from 14 residues. Germline CDR1 DFQATT, CDR2 SNEGSKA (reference sequence). V lost 6 bases and J 4 bases, leaving 18 bases between the germline ends. CDR3 sequence (DNA): TGCAGTGCCACCTCCAGGGATCAGGGAGAGACCCAGTACTTC. Its protein is CSATSRDQGETQYF.

This clonotype was counted at least ten times. This rearrangement joins TRBV5-1 to TRBJ1-4; D call uncertain. V was clipped by 1 base and J by 0 bases, with 4 bases between them. CDR1 is SGHRS and CDR2 is YFSETQ in the germline V gene. This CDR3 has 14 residues. The DNA of the CDR3 is TGCGCCAGCAGCTTGAGGGCAACTAATGAAAAACTGTTTTTT. Encoded protein: CASSLRATNEKLFF.

This clonotype was counted many times. This chain joins TRBV6-1 and TRBJ1-6; tentatively, D is TRBD1 (6 bases). Trimming took off 7 bases at V and 1 base at J, with 14 bases between the two ends. CDR1 and CDR2 (germline): MNHNS, SASEGT. The CDR3 sequence is 16 residues long. The CDR3 sequence is CASKRTEGSYNSPLHF. DNA of the CDR3: TGTGCCAGCAAGAGGACAGAGGGGTCCTATAATTCACCCCTCCACTTT.

This clonotype was counted at least ten times. The chain combines TRBV10-3 with TRBJ1-1, with D possibly being TRBD1 (5 bases). The CDR3 totals 12 residues. Germline loops: CDR1 ENHRY, CDR2 SYGVKD. CDR3 in DNA: TGTGCGGTGGGGGAGGGGATAACTGAAGCTTTCTTT. Translated, it gives CAVGEGITEAFF.